Listed here are 24 T cell receptor beta chains from one sample, sequenced in a study of response to subunit inactivated influenza vaccine. TCRdb re-derived calls from the RT-PCR reads in MiXCR, one entry per CDR3 protein. Of about 700,000 distinct CDR3 sequences listed, approximately 14% are singletons. Sequencing was performed on PBMCs from blood, taken 14 to 15 days before vaccination. Every receptor here comes from a man between 50 and 59 years old who received an inactivated influenza vaccine.

This clonotype was observed a handful of times. The rearrangement joins TRBV5-5 to TRBJ2-7, with D possibly matching TRBD1 (6 bases). V gave up 5 bases and J gave up 1 base, with 13 bases separating them. This CDR3 spans 14 amino acids. Germline values: CDR1 SGHKS, CDR2 YYEKEE (reference sequence). CDR3 bases: TGTGCCAGCAGTTTCATCACAGGGTCCTACGAGCAGTACTTC. Amino acids: CASSFITGSYEQYF.

The V gene is TRBV7-9, the J gene TRBJ2-5; 8 nucleotides align to TRBD2. Germline CDR1 reads SEHNR; CDR2 reads FQNEAQ (reference sequence). This CDR3 comprises 17 residues. The junction had 11 bases not matched to a gene; V was cut back by 5 bases and J by 0 bases. The CDR3 reads CASSSTLASGHQETQYF. The CDR3 region has the DNA TGTGCCAGCAGCAGTACGTTGGCTAGCGGGCACCAAGAGACCCAGTACTTC. The full variable domain, with the rest looked up from reference TRBV7-9 and TRBJ2-5, is DTGVSQNPRHKITKRGQNVTFRCDPISEHNRLYWYRQTLGQGPEFLTYFQNEAQLEKSRLLSDRFSAERPKGSFSTLEIQRTEQGDSAMYLCASSSTLASGHQETQYFGPGTRLLVL.

This clonotype was seen a handful of times. The chain combines TRBV5-1 with TRBJ2-5; D possibly corresponds to TRBD1 (7 bases). The ends were cut back, 5 bases at V and 4 bases at J, with 15 bases in the middle. This CDR3 is 14 amino acids long. Germline V gene lookup returns CDR1 SGHRS and CDR2 YFSETQ. CDR3: CASRVQGGRETQYF. CDR3 DNA sequence: TGCGCCAGCAGAGTCCAGGGGGGCAGAGAGACCCAGTACTTC.

This sequence joins TRBV20-1 and TRBJ1-2; D ambiguous. The V end lost 0 bases, the J end lost 1 base, and 18 bases lay between the germline ends. The CDR3 runs 17 residues. CDR1 DFQATT and CDR2 SNEGSKA come from the germline V gene (reference sequence). The CDR3 sequence is CSARDPLRRLDNYGYTF. The CDR3 nucleotides are TGCAGTGCTAGAGATCCCCTACGACGACTAGATAACTATGGCTACACCTTC.

This clonotype was seen a few times. The gene calls are TRBV18 and TRBJ1-1, with no clear D. The length of the CDR3 is 15 residues. The V end was cut by 2 bases, the J end by 0 bases, with 10 bases between. Germline lookup yields CDR1 KGHSH and CDR2 LQKENI. CDR3 region: CASSPSPRLNTEAFF. The DNA for the CDR3 is TGTGCCAGCTCACCATCCCCCCGGTTGAACACTGAAGCTTTCTTT.

The rearrangement uses TRBV10-3 and TRBJ2-4; D ambiguous. There are 16 residues in the CDR3. The ends were cut back, 0 bases at V and 0 bases at J, with 9 bases in the middle. Per the germline V gene, CDR1 is ENHRY and CDR2 is SYGVKD. The CDR3 is CAISESNQKAKNIQYF. CDR3 DNA: TGTGCCATCAGTGAGTCGAACCAGAAAGCCAAAAACATTCAGTACTTC.

The CDR3 loop reads CARSLFALEQGNQPQHF. The CDR3 DNA reads TGTGCCAGAAGCTTGTTCGCTCTAGAACAGGGCAATCAGCCCCAGCATTTT. The chain links TRBV5-3 to TRBJ1-5, with D possibly matching TRBD1 (5 bases). TRBV5-3 is given ORF status, its function remaining uncertain. This CDR3 spans 17 amino acids. Trimming removed 1 base at V and 2 bases at J, with 16 bases between.

This clonotype was found a few times. The V gene is TRBV7-9, the J gene TRBJ2-4; 11 bases map to TRBD1. The length of the CDR3 is 16 residues. CDR1 is SEHNR, CDR2 FQNEAQ, per germline (reference sequence). The V and J ends lost 7 bases and 8 bases, in that order; junction bases with no gene match: 13. The CDR3 sequence: CASTFRRTGGLDIQYF. Written as DNA, the CDR3 is TGTGCCAGCACCTTCCGGCGGACAGGGGGCTTGGACATTCAGTACTTC.

This clonotype was found many times. The V and J genes are TRBV20-1 and TRBJ2-2; possible D gene TRBD2, 6 bases. The CDR3 runs 16 residues. Germline V lookup: CDR1 DFQATT, CDR2 SNEGSKA (reference sequence). V was cut by 5 bases and J by 3 bases, with 19 bases left in between. The CDR3 sequence: CSAPSRLAGYTGELFF. The DNA of the CDR3 is TGCAGTGCTCCCTCCCGTTTGGCGGGGTACACCGGGGAGCTGTTTTTT.

This clonotype was seen a few times. The chain has TRBV24-1 and TRBJ2-7, with D maybe TRBD2 (6 bases). The V gene's germline CDR1 is KGHDR and CDR2 SFDVKD. The CDR3 is made up of 15 amino acids. The ends were cut back, 3 bases at V and 1 base at J, with 12 bases in the middle. In nucleotides, the CDR3 is TGTGCCACCAGTGATGGGACTGGGAGGTCCTACGAGCAGTACTTC. Translated, it gives CATSDGTGRSYEQYF.

This chain uses TRBV11-2 with TRBJ2-3; no clear D gene. The germline CDR1 and CDR2 sequences are SGHAT and FQNNGV. The CDR3 is made up of 15 amino acids. The ends were cut back, 1 base at V and 0 bases at J, with 8 bases in the middle. CDR3 amino acids: CASSLGATSTDTQYF. CDR3 nucleotide sequence: TGTGCCAGCAGCTTAGGGGCCACAAGCACAGATACGCAGTATTTT.

Many counts were recorded for this clonotype. V gene TRBV5-1 combines with J gene TRBJ2-2; 13 positions agree with TRBD2. Germline CDR1 is SGHRS and CDR2 is YFSETQ. J gave up 5 bases and V 3 bases, and 1 base lay outside the gene matches. The CDR3 is 15 residues long. Written as DNA, the CDR3 is TGCGCCAGCAGCTGGACTAGCGGGGGAACCGGGGAGCTGTTTTTT. It yields the protein CASSWTSGGTGELFF.

J is TRBJ1-1 and V is TRBV6-2 or TRBV6-3; the D gene is possibly TRBD1 (5 bases). The ends were cut back, 2 bases at V and 7 bases at J, with 8 bases in the middle. In germline, CDR1 is MNHEY, CDR2 SVGEGT. The CDR3 spans 12 residues. CDR3 region: CASSYRDLEAFF. In DNA form, the CDR3 reads TGTGCCAGCAGTTACAGGGACCTTGAAGCTTTCTTT.

This clonotype was picked up a small number of times. The chain couples TRBV7-9 to TRBJ1-6; D perhaps matches TRBD1 (6 bases). The V end lost 5 bases, the J end lost 7 bases, and 15 bases lay between the germline ends. The CDR3 is made up of 15 amino acids. Germline CDR1 is SEHNR and CDR2 is FQNEAQ (reference sequence). This CDR3 reads CASSPGQSPNSPLHF. The CDR3 coding sequence is TGTGCCAGCAGCCCCGGACAGTCTCCCAATTCACCCCTCCACTTT.

This rearrangement joins TRBV27 to TRBJ1-2, with D possibly TRBD1 on 5 matching bases. Germline assignment: CDR1 MNHEY and CDR2 SMNVEV (reference sequence). The CDR3 has 15 residues. V was pared by 5 bases and J by 4 bases, with 17 bases between. The CDR3 nucleotides read TGTGCCAGCAGTCAACGGGGGAGGGACTCCTATGGCTACACCTTC. It codes for CASSQRGRDSYGYTF.

This clonotype was found many times. The J gene is TRBJ2-2, the V gene TRBV12-3 or TRBV12-4, with 9 bases aligning to TRBD2. The CDR3 consists of 15 residues. J was trimmed by 3 bases and V by 5 bases; bases with no gene match: 4. CDR3 nucleotide sequence: TGTGCCAGCAGTATGACTAGCGGATACACCGGGGAGCTGTTTTTT. It translates to CASSMTSGYTGELFF.

The CDR3 here is CASSLSQQSYEQYF. The DNA of the CDR3 is TGTGCCAGCAGTTTATCGCAGCAGTCCTACGAGCAGTACTTC. This rearrangement joins TRBV12-3 or TRBV12-4 to TRBJ2-7; D not resolved. There are 14 residues in the CDR3. Between the trimmed V and J ends, which lost 2 bases and 1 base, there was a span of 9 bases.

This clonotype has more than one count but fewer than ten. V and J are TRBV5-1 and TRBJ2-3; no clear D. Germline assignment: CDR1 SGHRS and CDR2 YFSETQ. The CDR3 consists of 14 residues. The ends were cut back, 3 bases at V and 0 bases at J, with 8 bases in the middle. CDR3 sequence (DNA): TGCGCCAGCAGCTGGAAGGACAGCACAGATACGCAGTATTTT. Its protein product is CASSWKDSTDTQYF.

V and J are TRBV12-3 or TRBV12-4 and TRBJ1-4; D is perhaps TRBD1 (5 bases). Trimming removed 4 bases at V and 5 bases at J, with 20 bases between. The CDR3 extends over 17 amino acids. CDR3 protein: CASSSQGLNTANEKLFF. Written as DNA, the CDR3 is TGTGCCAGCAGTTCCCAGGGACTTAACACGGCAAATGAAAAACTGTTTTTT.

This clonotype was found a few times. V is TRBV7-8 and J is TRBJ2-5, with TRBD2 matching 9 bases. This CDR3 is 14 amino acids long. Germline V gene lookup returns CDR1 SGHVS and CDR2 FQNEAQ. V was pared by 8 bases and J by 4 bases, with 8 bases of the junction left unmatched. CDR3 in DNA: TGTGCCAGCCTAGGACTAGCGATTCGAGAGACCCAGTACTTC. As protein: CASLGLAIRETQYF.

The CDR3 region has the DNA TGTGCCAGCAGTTTCTCGGGGGAGCAGCCCCAGCATTTT. It specifies CASSFSGEQPQHF. V is TRBV12-3 or TRBV12-4 and J is TRBJ1-5; TRBD1 might be the D (5 bases). The V and J ends lost 3 bases and 7 bases respectively, with 10 bases between them. This CDR3 spans 13 amino acids.

This chain uses TRBV6-7 with TRBJ2-7, with D perhaps assigned TRBD1 or TRBD2 (5 bases each). TRBV6-7 falls under the ORF class, with uncertain function. This CDR3 is built from 15 residues. V dropped 0 bases and J dropped 3 bases, with 12 bases sitting between them. CDR3 sequence reads: CASSYSRDLNYEQYF. The CDR3 coding sequence is TGTGCCAGCAGTTACTCTAGGGACCTAAACTACGAGCAGTACTTC.

The sample holds a few counts of this clonotype. V gene TRBV9 combines with J gene TRBJ1-1; perhaps TRBD1 as D (5 bases). V lost 5 bases, J lost 1 base, and 15 bases lay in between. Germline V gene lookup returns CDR1 SGDLS and CDR2 YYNGEE. There are 15 residues in the CDR3. The CDR3 is CASRRFDSPNTEAFF. The CDR3, as DNA: TGTGCCAGCAGGAGATTCGACAGTCCGAACACTGAAGCTTTCTTT.

This clonotype showed up just a few times. V is TRBV6-1 and J is TRBJ2-2; 9 bases match TRBD2. Germline V gives CDR1 MNHNS, CDR2 SASEGT. The V gene end was trimmed by 6 bases and the J gene end by 7 bases; junction bases not matched to a gene: 21. The CDR3 consists of 19 residues. DNA for the CDR3: TGTGCCAGCAGGAACACCGGGACTAGCAATACCGGGTGGGACGGGGAGCTGTTTTTT. Translating it yields CASRNTGTSNTGWDGELFF.